The 4 T cell receptor beta chains below were found in one sample sequenced in a study of glioma-infiltrating T cells. TCR alpha and beta CDR3 regions were amplified from RNA using iRepertoire nested multiplex PCR. In TCRdb, the multiplex PCR reads were re-called with MiXCR into one record per CDR3 protein. The data hold over 120,000 distinct CDR3 sequences, with 39% observed a single time. The sequencing sample was made of glioma tissue, nonneoplastic brain tissue, or PBMCs (not recorded which). The receptors originated from a human donor with low-grade glioma or glioblastoma, undergoing nonglioma brain surgery, or in good health (not recorded which).

V and J are TRBV5-4 and TRBJ2-5; perhaps D is TRBD1 or TRBD2 (5 bases each). In germline, CDR1 is SGHNT, CDR2 YYREEE (reference sequence). The CDR3 sequence is 14 residues long. The germline V and J ends were trimmed by 7 bases and 4 bases, with 17 bases remaining between them. CDR3 residues: CASRDDGAAETQYF. The CDR3 DNA reads TGTGCCAGCCGGGATGATGGGGCAGCAGAGACCCAGTACTTC.

The V and J genes are TRBV27 and TRBJ1-6; maybe TRBD1 (6 bases). With 4 bases removed from V and 4 bases from J, the gap between germline ends came to 17 bases. In germline, CDR1 is MNHEY, CDR2 SMNVEV (reference sequence). The CDR3 sequence is 17 residues long. The CDR3 DNA follows: TGTGCCAGCAGTTCAAACCAAGGGGGTTGGTATAATTCACCCCTCCACTTT. Its protein is CASSSNQGGWYNSPLHF.

In its sample, this clonotype was seen a few times. For the CDR3, the DNA is TGTGCCAGCAGTTACTCGATTGGGTTCACCGGGGAGCTGTTTTTT. The encoded protein is CASSYSIGFTGELFF. The V call is TRBV6-2 or TRBV6-3, the J call TRBJ2-2; unclear D gene. The V and J ends lost 0 bases and 4 bases respectively, with 9 bases between them. Looked up from germline, CDR1 is MNHEY and CDR2 is SVGEGT. This CDR3 region has 15 residues.

This clonotype was seen more than once but under ten times. V is TRBV20-1 and J is TRBJ2-1; maybe TRBD2 (5 bases). V lost 5 bases, J lost 3 bases, and 14 bases lay in between. The germline CDR1 and CDR2 sequences are DFQATT and SNEGSKA (reference sequence). CDR3 length: 14 residues. As DNA, the CDR3 is TGCAGTGCTCACCCTTCTCGGGACTACAATGAGCAGTTCTTC. Its protein is CSAHPSRDYNEQFF.